Shown below are 14 T cell receptor beta chains from a single sample sequenced in a study of T cell responses to AZD1222 COVID-19 vaccine. The protocol was immunoSEQ multiplex PCR, while the TCRdb copy is restricted to in-frame clones and leaves out a portion. The sample shows about 100,000 clones, roughly 80% of them seen only once. The sample was peripheral blood, taken on day 0 of AZD1222 vaccination. The receptors were gathered from an adult in good health.

The chain is built from TRBV5-1 and TRBJ1-5; D unclear. With 2 bases removed from V and 1 base from J, the gap between germline ends came to 13 bases. This CDR3 spans 16 amino acids. Germline V gene data show CDR1 as SGHRS and CDR2 as YFSETQ. DNA of the CDR3: TGCGCCAGCAGCTTAGGCCCCGTCGGGAGCAATCAGCCCCAGCATTTT. This gives the protein CASSLGPVGSNQPQHF.

This chain connects TRBV2 to TRBJ1-1; D gene ambiguous. CDR1 is SNHLY, CDR2 FYNNEI, per germline. The V end lost 6 bases, the J end lost 5 bases, and 7 bases lay between the germline ends. The CDR3 runs to 11 residues. Here the CDR3 DNA reads TGTGCCAGCAGACTACAGACTGAAGCTTTCTTT. The encoded protein is CASRLQTEAFF. Combining the CDR3 with reference TRBV2 and TRBJ1-1 gives the whole variable domain EPEVTQTPSHQVTQMGQEVILRCVPISNHLYFYWYRQILGQKVEFLVSFYNNEISEKSEIFDDQFSVERPDGSNFTLKIRSTKLEDSAMYFCASRLQTEAFFGQGTRLTVV.

The V and J genes are TRBV2 and TRBJ1-3; 8 bases are shared with TRBD1. V shed 7 bases, J shed 0 bases, and the junction held 5 bases outside the gene matches. This CDR3 has 15 residues. CDR1 is SNHLY and CDR2 is FYNNEI in the germline V gene. The CDR3: CASTDRDYSGNTIYF. CDR3 coding DNA: TGTGCCAGCACGGACAGGGATTACTCTGGAAACACCATATATTTT.

The chain uses TRBV6-5 and TRBJ1-6; D may be TRBD1 (6 bases). This CDR3 contains 15 residues. The V end was cut by 2 bases, the J end by 7 bases, with 12 bases between. Germline V CDR1 and CDR2: MNHEY, SVGAGI. The CDR3 DNA reads as TGTGCCAGCAGTTACAGGTGGCAGGGGAATTCACCCCTCCACTTT. It codes for CASSYRWQGNSPLHF.

This clone was picked up a small number of times. This chain uses TRBV2 with TRBJ2-3; 7 bases fit TRBD2. Germline V gene data show CDR1 as SNHLY and CDR2 as FYNNEI. J was trimmed by 4 bases and V by 8 bases; bases with no gene match: 3. The CDR3 runs to 12 residues. DNA for the CDR3: TGTGCCAGCGCGGGGGTTGCAGATACGCAGTATTTT. Its translation is CASAGVADTQYF.

The chain couples TRBV5-1 to TRBJ1-4; D is undetermined. The germline V and J ends were trimmed by 6 bases and 0 bases, with 18 bases remaining between them. The CDR3 extends over 17 amino acids. CDR1 and CDR2 (germline): SGHRS, YFSETQ. CDR3 amino acids: CASTPRAVGSTNEKLFF. The DNA of the CDR3 is TGCGCCAGCACCCCCCGGGCCGTAGGCTCAACTAATGAAAAACTGTTTTTT.

This chain connects TRBV19 to TRBJ1-5; the D gene is possibly TRBD1 (6 bases). Germline-derived CDR1 and CDR2 are LNHDA and SQIVND (reference sequence). The CDR3 has 15 amino acids. Trimming cost V 5 bases and J 2 bases, with 13 bases left between them. The CDR3 DNA follows: TGTGCCAGTAGTTCAGGGGAGAGGGGCAATCAGCCCCAGCATTTT. Protein product: CASSSGERGNQPQHF.

The chain recombines TRBV28 with TRBJ2-1; possibly TRBD1 or TRBD2 for D (5 bases each). The ends were cut back, 7 bases at V and 12 bases at J, with 16 bases in the middle. The CDR3 runs to 12 residues. The V gene's germline CDR1 is MDHEN and CDR2 SYDVKM. CDR3: CASNSGALGQFF. For the CDR3, the DNA is TGTGCCAGCAACTCCGGGGCTTTGGGGCAGTTCTTC.

The chain carries TRBV4-2 and TRBJ1-4; no definite D call. Trimming pared 0 bases from V and 8 bases from J, leaving 10 bases between. Germline V gives CDR1 LGHNA, CDR2 YNFKEQ. The CDR3 loop spans 14 amino acids. The CDR3 region is CASSQDLLREKLFF. The CDR3 DNA follows: TGTGCCAGCAGCCAAGATCTTTTGCGAGAAAAACTGTTTTTT.

The gene calls are TRBV6-6 and TRBJ1-1, with D possibly matching TRBD1 (5 bases). The CDR3 consists of 13 residues. CDR1 is MNHNY, CDR2 SVGAGI, per germline (reference sequence). The V gene lost 4 bases and the J gene lost 0 bases, with 6 bases spanning the gap. CDR3 in amino acids: CASSLDMNTEAFF. The DNA for the CDR3 is TGTGCCAGCAGTTTGGACATGAACACTGAAGCTTTCTTT.

The chain recombines TRBV19 with TRBJ2-3; a possible D gene is TRBD1 (6 bases). The germline CDR1 and CDR2 sequences are LNHDA and SQIVND (reference sequence). V lost 7 bases and J 1 base, leaving 12 bases between the germline ends. The CDR3 is 14 residues long. The CDR3, as DNA: TGTGCCAGTACCAGGGGTGGGGGCACAGATACGCAGTATTTT. Its translation is CASTRGGGTDTQYF.

The V call is TRBV4-2, the J call TRBJ2-2; D may match TRBD1 or TRBD2 (7 bases each). The germline V gene encodes CDR1 LGHNA and CDR2 YNFKEQ. With 4 bases removed from V and 6 bases from J, the gap between germline ends came to 18 bases. The CDR3 is 16 residues long. DNA of the CDR3: TGTGCCAGCAGCCTTGATCAGGGGGGGTTCTCCGGGGAGCTGTTTTTT. Translating it yields CASSLDQGGFSGELFF.

This chain connects TRBV7-9 to TRBJ1-2; no clear D. The length of the CDR3 is 13 residues. Per the germline V gene, CDR1 is SEHNR and CDR2 is FQNEAQ (reference sequence). The germline V and J ends were trimmed by 0 bases and 5 bases, with 7 bases remaining between them. CDR3 nucleotides: TGTGCCAGCAGCTTAGCAGGGTATTATGGCTACACCTTC. It is translated as CASSLAGYYGYTF.

This chain links TRBV7-2 with TRBJ2-3; 7 nucleotides line up with TRBD1. Unmatched junction bases numbered 14, after V lost 5 bases and J lost 3 bases. The CDR3 runs to 17 residues. Germline CDR1 reads SGHTA; CDR2 reads FQGNSA. The CDR3 coding sequence is TGTGCCAGCAGCCTACTCCCGCGGCCAGGGGGAACAGATACGCAGTATTTT. This gives the protein CASSLLPRPGGTDTQYF.